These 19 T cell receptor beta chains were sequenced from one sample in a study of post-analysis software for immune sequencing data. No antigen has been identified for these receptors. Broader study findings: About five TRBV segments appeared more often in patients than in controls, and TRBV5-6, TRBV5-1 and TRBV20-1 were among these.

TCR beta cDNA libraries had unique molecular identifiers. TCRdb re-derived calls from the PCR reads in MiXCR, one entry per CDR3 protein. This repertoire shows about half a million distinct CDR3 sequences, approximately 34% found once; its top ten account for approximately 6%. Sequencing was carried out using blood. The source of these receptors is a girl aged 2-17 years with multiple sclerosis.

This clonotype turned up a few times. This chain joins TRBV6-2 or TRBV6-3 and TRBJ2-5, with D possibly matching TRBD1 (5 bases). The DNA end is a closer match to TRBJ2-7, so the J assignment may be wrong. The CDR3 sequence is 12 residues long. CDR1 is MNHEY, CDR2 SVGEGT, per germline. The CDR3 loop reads CASTWGGYEQYF. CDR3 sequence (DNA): TGTGCCAGCACCTGGGGCGGCTACGAGCAGTACTTC.

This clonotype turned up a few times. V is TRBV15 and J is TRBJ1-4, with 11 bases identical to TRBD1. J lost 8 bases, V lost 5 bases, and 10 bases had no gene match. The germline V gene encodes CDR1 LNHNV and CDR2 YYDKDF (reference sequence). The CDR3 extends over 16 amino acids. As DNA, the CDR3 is TGTGCCACCAGCGGGGGCCAGGGACAGGGGGAGGAAAAACTGTTTTTT. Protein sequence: CATSGGQGQGEEKLFF.

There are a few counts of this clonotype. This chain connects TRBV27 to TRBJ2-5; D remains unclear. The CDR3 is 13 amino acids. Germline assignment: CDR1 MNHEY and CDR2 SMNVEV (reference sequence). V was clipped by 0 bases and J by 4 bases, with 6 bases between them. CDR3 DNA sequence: TGTGCCAGCAGTTTATCGATCCTAGAGACCCAGTACTTC. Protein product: CASSLSILETQYF.

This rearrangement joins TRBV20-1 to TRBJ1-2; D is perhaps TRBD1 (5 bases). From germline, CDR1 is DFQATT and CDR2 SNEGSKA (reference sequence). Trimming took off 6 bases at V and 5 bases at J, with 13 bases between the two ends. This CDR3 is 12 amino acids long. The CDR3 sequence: CSARDFLYGYTF. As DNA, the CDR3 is TGCAGTGCCAGGGATTTCTTATATGGCTACACCTTC.

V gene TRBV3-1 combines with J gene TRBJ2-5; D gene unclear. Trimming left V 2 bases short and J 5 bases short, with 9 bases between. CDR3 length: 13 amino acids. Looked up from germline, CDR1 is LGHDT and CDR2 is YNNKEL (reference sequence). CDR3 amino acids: CASSQILEETQYF. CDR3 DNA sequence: TGTGCCAGCAGCCAAATACTGGAGGAGACCCAGTACTTC.

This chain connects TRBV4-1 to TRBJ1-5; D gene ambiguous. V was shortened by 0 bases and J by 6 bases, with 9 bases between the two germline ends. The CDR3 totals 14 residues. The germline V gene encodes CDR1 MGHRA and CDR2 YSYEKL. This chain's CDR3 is CASSQDLGIQPQHF. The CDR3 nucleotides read TGCGCCAGCAGCCAAGATTTGGGGATTCAGCCCCAGCATTTT.

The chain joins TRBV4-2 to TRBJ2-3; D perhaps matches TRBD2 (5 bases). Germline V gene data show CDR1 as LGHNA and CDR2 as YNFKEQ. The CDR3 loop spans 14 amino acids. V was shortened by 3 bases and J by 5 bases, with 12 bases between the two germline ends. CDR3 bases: TGTGCCAGCAGCCATCCCCAAACTAGAGATACGCAGTATTTT. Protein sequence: CASSHPQTRDTQYF.

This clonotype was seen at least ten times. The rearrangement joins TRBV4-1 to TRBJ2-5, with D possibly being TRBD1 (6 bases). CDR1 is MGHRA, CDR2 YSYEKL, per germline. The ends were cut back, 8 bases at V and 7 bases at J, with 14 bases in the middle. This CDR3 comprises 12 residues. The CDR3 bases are TGCGCCAGCGGAATGACAGGTTCGACCCAGTACTTC. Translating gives CASGMTGSTQYF.

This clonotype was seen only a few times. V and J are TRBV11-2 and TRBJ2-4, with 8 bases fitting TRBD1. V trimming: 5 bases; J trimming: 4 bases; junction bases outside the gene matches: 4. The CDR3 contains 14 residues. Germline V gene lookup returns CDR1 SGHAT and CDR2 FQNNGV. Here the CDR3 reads CASSHRDRKNIQYF. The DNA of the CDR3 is TGTGCCAGCAGCCACCGGGACAGGAAAAACATTCAGTACTTC.

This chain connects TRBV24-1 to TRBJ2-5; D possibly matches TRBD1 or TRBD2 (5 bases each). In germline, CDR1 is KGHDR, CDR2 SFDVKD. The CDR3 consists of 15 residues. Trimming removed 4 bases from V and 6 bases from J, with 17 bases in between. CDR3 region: CATSEGVEDGKTQYF. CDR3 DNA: TGTGCCACCAGTGAAGGGGTTGAGGACGGGAAGACCCAGTACTTC.

CDR3 sequence reads: CASSALDRDAPDYGYTF. CDR3 nucleotides: TGTGCCAGCAGCGCGTTAGACAGGGACGCGCCGGACTATGGCTACACCTTC. The chain couples TRBV9 to TRBJ1-2, with 7 bases that match TRBD1. The V gene end was trimmed by 3 bases and the J gene end by 3 bases; junction bases not matched to a gene: 14. The CDR3 has 17 amino acids. Germline V lookup: CDR1 SGDLS, CDR2 YYNGEE.

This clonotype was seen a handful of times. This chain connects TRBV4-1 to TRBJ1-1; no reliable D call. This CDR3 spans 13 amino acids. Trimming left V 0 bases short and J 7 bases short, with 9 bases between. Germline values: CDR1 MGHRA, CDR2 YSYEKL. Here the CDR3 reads CASSQDMADEAFF. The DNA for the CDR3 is TGCGCCAGCAGCCAAGATATGGCAGATGAAGCTTTCTTT.

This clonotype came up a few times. CDR3 nucleotides: TGTGCCAGCAGCGCATCGGACAGGGGGTACGAGCAGTACTTC. Protein product: CASSASDRGYEQYF. V and J are TRBV9 and TRBJ2-5, with 10 bases identical to TRBD1. Gene TRBJ2-7 matches the end of the DNA better, so the J call may be wrong. Germline CDR1 and CDR2: SGDLS and YYNGEE. This CDR3 is 14 amino acids long.

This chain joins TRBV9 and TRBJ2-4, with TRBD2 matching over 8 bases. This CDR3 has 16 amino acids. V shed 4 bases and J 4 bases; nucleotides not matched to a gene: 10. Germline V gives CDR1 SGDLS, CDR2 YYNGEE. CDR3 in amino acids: CASSTWTSPFKNIQYF. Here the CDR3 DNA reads TGTGCCAGCAGCACCTGGACTAGCCCTTTTAAAAACATTCAGTACTTC.

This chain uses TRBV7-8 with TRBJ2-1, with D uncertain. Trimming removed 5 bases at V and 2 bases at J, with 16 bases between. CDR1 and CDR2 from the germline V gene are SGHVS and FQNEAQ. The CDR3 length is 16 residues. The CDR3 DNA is TGTGCCAGCAGCGGTTCCTTAGGCTCCCCCTACAATGAGCAGTTCTTC. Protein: CASSGSLGSPYNEQFF.

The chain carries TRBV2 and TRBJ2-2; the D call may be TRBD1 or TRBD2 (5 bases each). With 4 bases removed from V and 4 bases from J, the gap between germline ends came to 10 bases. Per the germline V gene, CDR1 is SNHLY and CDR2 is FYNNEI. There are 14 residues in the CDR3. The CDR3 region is CASSGGTTTGELFF. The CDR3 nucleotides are TGTGCCAGCAGTGGAGGGACCACCACCGGGGAGCTGTTTTTT.

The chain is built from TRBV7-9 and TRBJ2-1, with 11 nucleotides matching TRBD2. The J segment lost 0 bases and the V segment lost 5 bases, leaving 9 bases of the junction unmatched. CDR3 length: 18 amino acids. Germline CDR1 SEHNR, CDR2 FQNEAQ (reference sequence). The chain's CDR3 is CASSPGGLAEFSYNEQFF. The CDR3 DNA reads TGTGCCAGCAGCCCAGGGGGACTAGCGGAATTCTCCTACAATGAGCAGTTCTTC.

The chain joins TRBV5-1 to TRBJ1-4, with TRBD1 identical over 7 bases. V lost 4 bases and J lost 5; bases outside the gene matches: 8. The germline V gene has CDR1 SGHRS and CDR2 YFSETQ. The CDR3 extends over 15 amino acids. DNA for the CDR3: TGCGCCAGCAGCATGGCGGGACAGCCCAATGAAAAACTGTTTTTT. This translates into CASSMAGQPNEKLFF. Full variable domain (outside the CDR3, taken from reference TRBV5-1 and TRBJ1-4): KAGVTQTPRYLIKTRGQQVTLSCSPISGHRSVSWYQQTPGQGLQFLFEYFSETQRNKGNFPGRFSGRQFSNSRSEMNVSTLELGDSALYLCASSMAGQPNEKLFFGSGTQLSVL.

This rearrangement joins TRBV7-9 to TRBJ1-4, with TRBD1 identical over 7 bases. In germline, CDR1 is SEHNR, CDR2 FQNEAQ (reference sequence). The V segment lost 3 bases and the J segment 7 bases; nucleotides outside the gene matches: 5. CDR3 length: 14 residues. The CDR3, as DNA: TGTGCCAGCAGCTTGGGACAGCTCGGTGAAAAACTGTTTTTT. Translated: CASSLGQLGEKLFF.